The clone carrying this TCR beta chain appeared many times. Its antigen is as yet unknown. The source of the sample is a study of molecular identifiers for immune sequencing clone quantification. Study-wide background: Sequencing covered four of five parts into which replicate RNA from roughly 18,000 or 92,000 naive CD8 cells was split.

Study results and limitations: A shared barcode on identical TCR molecules could lead to underestimated sizes for highly expanded clones.

Sorting isolated naive CD8 T cells as CD8+CD4-CCR7+CD45RA+ events. The CDR3 contains 15 residues. V shed 5 bases and J shed 5 bases, with 18 bases lying between them. CDR1 and CDR2 (germline): SEHNR, FQNEAQ (reference sequence). Previously described methods and listed TCR primers produced bulk TCR libraries. TCRdb reanalysed the PCR reads using MiXCR and keeps one entry per CDR3 protein. This sample yields just under 65,000 distinct CDR3 sequences, of which roughly 17% are seen a single time; roughly 1.5% belongs to the top ten. Sequencing used naive CD8+ T cells from blood, with Jurkat cell RNA spiked in. The subset is: FACS-sorted CD8+CD4-CCR7+CD45RA+ naive T cells. This chain uses TRBV7-9 with TRBJ2-5, with D unclear. This TCR derives from a human donor in good health. Some libraries in this study had Jurkat cell RNA spiked in. The CDR3 reads CASSLYPRAHETQYF. The CDR3 region has the DNA TGTGCCAGCAGCCTGTACCCTCGGGCACATGAGACCCAGTACTTC.